The 11 T cell receptor beta chains below all came from one sample that was sequenced in a study of blood T cell repertoires in COVID-19. Measured with immunoSEQ multiplex PCR; TCRdb has only the in-frame clones, and not every one. Seen here are around 250,000 clones, around 90% observed once, and the top ten hold 2.1%. The sequenced sample was peripheral blood. These receptors were obtained from a woman in her sixties or seventies with COVID-19, enrolled during active disease.

The chain has TRBV6-5 and TRBJ1-2; 11 nucleotides agree with TRBD1. The trim removed 6 bases at V and 4 bases at J, leaving 4 bases unmatched. This CDR3 is built from 14 residues. Per germline, CDR1 MNHEY and CDR2 SVGAGI. The CDR3 is CASRGTGGAYGYTF. The CDR3 DNA reads as TGTGCCAGCAGGGGGACAGGGGGGGCCTATGGCTACACCTTC.

This sequence joins TRBV5-4 and TRBJ2-2, with a tentative D call TRBD2 (6 bases). The germline CDR1 and CDR2 sequences are SGHNT and YYREEE (reference sequence). The CDR3 is made up of 14 amino acids. Trimming removed 3 bases from V and 4 bases from J, with 10 bases in between. The CDR3 DNA follows: TGTGCCAGCAGCTCCTCGGGGGTCACCGGGGAGCTGTTTTTT. It specifies CASSSSGVTGELFF.

This chain uses TRBV18 with TRBJ2-3, with TRBD2 as a possible D gene (5 bases). The germline V gene encodes CDR1 KGHSH and CDR2 LQKENI. The CDR3 totals 13 residues. Trimming shortened V by 3 bases and J by 2 bases, and 6 bases separated the two germline ends. This CDR3 is CASSPRDTDTQYF. The CDR3 region has the DNA TGTGCCAGCTCACCCCGGGACACAGATACGCAGTATTTT.

The J gene is TRBJ2-2, the V gene TRBV13; no reliable D call. CDR3 length equals 13 residues. CDR1 and CDR2 (germline): PRHDT, FYEKMQ (reference sequence). Trimming pared 5 bases from V and 0 bases from J, leaving 4 bases between. The CDR3 region has the DNA TGTGCCAGCAGCATCACGAACACCGGGGAGCTGTTTTTT. It codes for CASSITNTGELFF.

V gene TRBV29-1 combines with J gene TRBJ1-5, with D possibly being TRBD1 (5 bases). CDR3 size: 13 residues. V was shortened by 4 bases and J by 6 bases, with 13 bases between the two germline ends. CDR1 is SQVTM and CDR2 is ANQGSEA in the germline V gene. The CDR3 reads CSVVGQGGQPQHF. DNA of the CDR3: TGCAGCGTTGTCGGGCAGGGCGGTCAGCCCCAGCATTTT.

The chain couples TRBV3-1 (or the pseudogene TRBV3-2) to TRBJ2-7; 15 bases are a match to TRBD2. With 4 bases clipped from V and 0 bases from J, the junction kept 10 bases outside the gene matches. CDR3 length: 19 residues. Germline V lookup: CDR1 LGHDT, CDR2 YNNKEL (reference sequence). CDR3 sequence: CASSRGLAGGRMSSYEQYF. The CDR3 DNA is TGTGCCAGCAGCCGAGGACTAGCGGGGGGGCGCATGAGCTCCTACGAGCAGTACTTC.

The chain recombines TRBV2 with TRBJ1-1, with D uncertain. The length of the CDR3 is 14 residues. Trimming shortened V by 3 bases and J by 0 bases, and 8 bases separated the two germline ends. CDR1 SNHLY and CDR2 FYNNEI come from the germline V gene. This CDR3 is CASSDGRLNTEAFF. Written as DNA, the CDR3 is TGTGCCAGCAGTGATGGTCGGTTGAACACTGAAGCTTTCTTT.

The gene calls are TRBV5-1 and TRBJ1-4; 12 bases are shared with TRBD1. The germline gives CDR1 SGHRS, CDR2 YFSETQ. The trim removed 5 bases at V and 7 bases at J, leaving 24 bases unmatched. This CDR3 is built from 21 residues. Here the CDR3 reads CASRIGKLTGTGGRESEKLFF. Written as DNA, the CDR3 is TGCGCCAGCAGGATAGGTAAACTCACCGGGACAGGGGGCCGAGAAAGTGAAAAACTGTTTTTT.

The chain recombines TRBV6-2 or TRBV6-3 with TRBJ1-2, with unresolved D. The CDR3 has 17 residues. V was pared by 0 bases and J by 4 bases, with 18 bases between. Germline CDR1 and CDR2: MNHEY and SVGEGT. The CDR3: CASSYSILRGHRYGYTF. Here the CDR3 DNA reads TGTGCCAGCAGTTACTCGATCCTACGGGGTCACCGCTATGGCTACACCTTC.

This clone was detected only a few times. The gene calls are TRBV9 and TRBJ2-7; 7 bases fit TRBD2. The CDR3 has 14 residues. The germline CDR1 and CDR2 sequences are SGDLS and YYNGEE. The trim removed 4 bases at V and 3 bases at J, leaving 7 bases unmatched. Here the CDR3 DNA reads TGTGCCAGCAGCCGCGGGCGGGGGAGCTACGAGCAGTACTTC. This sequence encodes CASSRGRGSYEQYF. The entire variable domain, with the rest obtained from reference TRBV9 and TRBJ2-7, is as follows: DSGVTQTPKHLITATGQRVTLRCSPRSGDLSVYWYQQSLDQGLQFLIQYYNGEERAKGNILERFSAQQFPDLHSELNLSSLELGDSALYFCASSRGRGSYEQYFGPGTRLTVT.

The chain is built from TRBV5-5 and TRBJ1-3; TRBD1 is a possible D gene (6 bases). This CDR3 is built from 15 residues. The V and J ends lost 2 bases and 0 bases respectively, with 9 bases between them. From germline, CDR1 is SGHKS and CDR2 YYEKEE (reference sequence). Written as DNA, the CDR3 is TGTGCCAGCAGCTTACAGGGCCACTCTGGAAACACCATATATTTT. Amino acids: CASSLQGHSGNTIYF.